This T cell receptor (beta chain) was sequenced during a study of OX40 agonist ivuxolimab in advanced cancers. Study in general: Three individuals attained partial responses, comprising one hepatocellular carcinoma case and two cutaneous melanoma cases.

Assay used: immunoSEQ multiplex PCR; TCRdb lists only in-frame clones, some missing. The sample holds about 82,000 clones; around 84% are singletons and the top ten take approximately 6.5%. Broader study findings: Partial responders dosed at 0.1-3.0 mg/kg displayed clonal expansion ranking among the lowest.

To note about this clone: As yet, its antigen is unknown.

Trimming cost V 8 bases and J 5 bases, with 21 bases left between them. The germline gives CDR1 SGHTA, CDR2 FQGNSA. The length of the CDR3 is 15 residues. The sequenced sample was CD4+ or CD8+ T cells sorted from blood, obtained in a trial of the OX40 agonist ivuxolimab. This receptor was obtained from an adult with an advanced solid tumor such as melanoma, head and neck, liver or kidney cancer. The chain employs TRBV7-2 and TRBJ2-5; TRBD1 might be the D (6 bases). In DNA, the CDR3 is TGTGCCAGCGGTTCACAGGGTTTTTTCGGGGAGACCCAGTACTTC. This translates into CASGSQGFFGETQYF.